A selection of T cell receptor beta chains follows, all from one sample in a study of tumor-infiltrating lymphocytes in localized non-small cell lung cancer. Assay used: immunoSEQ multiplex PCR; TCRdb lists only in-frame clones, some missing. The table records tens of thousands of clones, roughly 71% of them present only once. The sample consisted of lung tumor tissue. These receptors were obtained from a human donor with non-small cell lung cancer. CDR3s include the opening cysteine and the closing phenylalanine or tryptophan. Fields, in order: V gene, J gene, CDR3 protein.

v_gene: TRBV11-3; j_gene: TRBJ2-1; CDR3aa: CASSLVGSSYNEQFF
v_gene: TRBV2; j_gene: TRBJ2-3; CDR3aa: CASTRDRGNTDTQYF
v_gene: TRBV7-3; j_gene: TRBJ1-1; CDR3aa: CASSPGSTEAFF
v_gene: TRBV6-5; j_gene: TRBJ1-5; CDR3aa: CASKRGGSGNQPQHF
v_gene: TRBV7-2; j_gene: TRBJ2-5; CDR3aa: CASSSVAGARETQYF
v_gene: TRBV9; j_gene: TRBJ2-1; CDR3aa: CASGGSGNNEQFF
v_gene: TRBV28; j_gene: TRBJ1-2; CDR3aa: CASRPPGTANYGYTF
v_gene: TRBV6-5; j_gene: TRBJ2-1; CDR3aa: CASTPTGGGEQFF
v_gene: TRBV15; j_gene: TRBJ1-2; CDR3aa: CATSSTNRGQVGYTF
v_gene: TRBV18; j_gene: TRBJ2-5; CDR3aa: CASSPGIRTAGETQYF
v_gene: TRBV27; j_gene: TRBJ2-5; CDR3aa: CASSLGGQPRETQYF
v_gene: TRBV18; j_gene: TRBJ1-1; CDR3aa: CASSPRGQMNTEAFF
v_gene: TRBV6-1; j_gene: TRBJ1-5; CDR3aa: CASRDGTGNQPQHF
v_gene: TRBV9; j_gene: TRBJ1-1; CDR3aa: CASSYLNTEAFF
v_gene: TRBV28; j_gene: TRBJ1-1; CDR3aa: CASSLWGLSTEAFF
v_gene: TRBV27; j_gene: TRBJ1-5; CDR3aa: CASSDNGSNQPQHF
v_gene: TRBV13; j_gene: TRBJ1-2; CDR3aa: CASAGTGGVYGYTF
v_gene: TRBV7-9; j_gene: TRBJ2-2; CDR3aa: CASESTDRGNTGELFF
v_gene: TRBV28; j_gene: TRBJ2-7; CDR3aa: CASSLTSGNPLEQYF
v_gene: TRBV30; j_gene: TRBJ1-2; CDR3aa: CAPPRVGQNYGYTF
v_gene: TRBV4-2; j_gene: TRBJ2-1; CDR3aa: CASSQGGLDYNEQFF
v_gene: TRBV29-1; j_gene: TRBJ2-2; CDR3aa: CSVLEASSNTGELFF
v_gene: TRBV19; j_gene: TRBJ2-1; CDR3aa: CASSRTSGRSYNEQFF
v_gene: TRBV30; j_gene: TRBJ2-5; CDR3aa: CAWVGRWQETQYF
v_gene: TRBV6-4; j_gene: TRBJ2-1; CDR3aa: CASSPLAGLYNEQFF
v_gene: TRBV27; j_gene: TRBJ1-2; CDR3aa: CASRPRTANYGYTF
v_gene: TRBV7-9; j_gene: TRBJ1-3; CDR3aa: CASSTHHSGNTIYF
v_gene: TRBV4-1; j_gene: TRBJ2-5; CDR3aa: CASSQGEAAQETQYF
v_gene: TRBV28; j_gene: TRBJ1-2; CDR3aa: CASSLEREGYTF
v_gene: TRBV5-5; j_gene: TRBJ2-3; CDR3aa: CASQLLTDTQYF
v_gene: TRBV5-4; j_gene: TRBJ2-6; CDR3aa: CAASGSGANVLTF
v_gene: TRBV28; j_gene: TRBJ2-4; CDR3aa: CASSLPGTGGYIQYF
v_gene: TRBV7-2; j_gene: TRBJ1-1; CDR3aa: CASSLALGNTEAFF
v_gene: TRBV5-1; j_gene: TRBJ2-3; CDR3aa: CASSLAYTGGGADTQYF
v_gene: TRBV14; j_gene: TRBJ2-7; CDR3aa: CASSQGFSSSYEQYF
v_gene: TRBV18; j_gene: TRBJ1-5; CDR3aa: CASSSPGQQPQHF
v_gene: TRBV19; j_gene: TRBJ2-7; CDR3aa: CASSIGLAGTYEQYF
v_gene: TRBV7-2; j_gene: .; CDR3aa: CASRMQTGNAYEQYF
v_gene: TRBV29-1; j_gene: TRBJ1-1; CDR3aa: CSVEGARTGGRIHKEAFF
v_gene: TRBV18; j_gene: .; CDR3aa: CASSPLGQNSEQYF
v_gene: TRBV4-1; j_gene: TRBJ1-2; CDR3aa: CASSRNFREAAGYTF
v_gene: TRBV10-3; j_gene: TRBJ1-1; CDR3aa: CAISESPGQGTEAFF
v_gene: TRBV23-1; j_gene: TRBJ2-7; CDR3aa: CASSQKGVIGEQYF
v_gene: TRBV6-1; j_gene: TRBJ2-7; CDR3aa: CASSETGTAQYF
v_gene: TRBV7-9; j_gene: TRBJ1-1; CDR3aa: CASSLGPRAEAFF